The TCR beta chain described here comes from a study of blood T cell repertoires in COVID-19. Study background: PBMCs, B-cell-depleted T cells, or T cells were the source of the cDNA or gDNA that made up the material.

Participants' reported clinical history set cohort assignment. Sequenced by immunoSEQ multiplex PCR; TCRdb stores in-frame clones only, minus some. This sample has a few hundred thousand clones, with approximately 86% found just once. The V segment lost 6 bases and the J segment 2 bases; nucleotides outside the gene matches: 15. CDR3 size: 19 residues. Germline values: CDR1 MGHRA, CDR2 YSYEKL. The sample was PBMCs or T cells enriched from blood (not recorded which). The sequence derives from a woman in her 40s with acute COVID-19. This chain connects TRBV4-1 to TRBJ1-5; TRBD1 aligns across 11 bases. The CDR3 sequence is CASSLTSDRGLPRNQPQHF. The CDR3 nucleotides read TGCGCCAGCAGTCTAACCTCGGACAGGGGGCTACCCCGCAATCAGCCCCAGCATTTT.